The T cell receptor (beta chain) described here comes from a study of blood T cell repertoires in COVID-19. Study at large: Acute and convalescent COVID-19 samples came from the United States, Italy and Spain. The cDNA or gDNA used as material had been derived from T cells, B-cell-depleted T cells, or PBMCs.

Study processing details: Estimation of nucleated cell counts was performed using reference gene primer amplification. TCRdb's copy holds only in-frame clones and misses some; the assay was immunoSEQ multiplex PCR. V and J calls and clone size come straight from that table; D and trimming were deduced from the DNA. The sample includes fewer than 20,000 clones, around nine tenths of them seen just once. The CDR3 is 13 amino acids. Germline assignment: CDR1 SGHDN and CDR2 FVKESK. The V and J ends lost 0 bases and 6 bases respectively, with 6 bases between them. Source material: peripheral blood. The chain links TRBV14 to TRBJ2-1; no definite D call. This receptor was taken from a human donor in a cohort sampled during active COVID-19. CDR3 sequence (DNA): TGTGCCAGCAGCCAAGAGCTTAGCAATGAGCAGTTCTTC. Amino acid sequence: CASSQELSNEQFF.